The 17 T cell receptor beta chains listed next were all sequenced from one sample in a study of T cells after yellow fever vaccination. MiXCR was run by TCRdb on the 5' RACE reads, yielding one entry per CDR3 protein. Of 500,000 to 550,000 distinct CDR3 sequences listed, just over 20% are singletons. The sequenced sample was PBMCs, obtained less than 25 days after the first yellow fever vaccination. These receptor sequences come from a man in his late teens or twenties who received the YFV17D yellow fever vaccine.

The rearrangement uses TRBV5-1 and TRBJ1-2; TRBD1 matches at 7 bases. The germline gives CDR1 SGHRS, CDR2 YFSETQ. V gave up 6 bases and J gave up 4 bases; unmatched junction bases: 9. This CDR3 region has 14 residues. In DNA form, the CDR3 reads TGCGCCAGCAAAGAGGGGGCGGCCTCCTATGGCTACACCTTC. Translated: CASKEGAASYGYTF.

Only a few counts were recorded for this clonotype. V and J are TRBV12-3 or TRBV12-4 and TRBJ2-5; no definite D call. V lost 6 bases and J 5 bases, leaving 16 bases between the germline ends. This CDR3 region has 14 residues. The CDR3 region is CASRQTSSMETQYF. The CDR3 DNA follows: TGTGCCAGCAGACAGACGTCGTCGATGGAGACCCAGTACTTC.

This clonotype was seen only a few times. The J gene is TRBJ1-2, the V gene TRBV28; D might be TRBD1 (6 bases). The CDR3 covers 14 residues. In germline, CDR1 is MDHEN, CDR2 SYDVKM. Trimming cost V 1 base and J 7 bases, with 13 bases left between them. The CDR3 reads CASSLSQGSSGYTF. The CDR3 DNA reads TGTGCCAGCAGTTTATCGCAGGGGTCGTCTGGCTACACCTTC.

CDR3 in amino acids: CASSFSGGEVETQYF. The CDR3 DNA is TGTGCCAGTAGTTTTAGCGGGGGGGAGGTAGAGACCCAGTACTTC. The V and J genes are TRBV19 and TRBJ2-5; 11 bases line up with TRBD2. CDR1 and CDR2 (germline): LNHDA, SQIVND (reference sequence). The CDR3 is 15 amino acids. With 5 bases clipped from V and 4 bases from J, the junction kept 6 bases outside the gene matches.

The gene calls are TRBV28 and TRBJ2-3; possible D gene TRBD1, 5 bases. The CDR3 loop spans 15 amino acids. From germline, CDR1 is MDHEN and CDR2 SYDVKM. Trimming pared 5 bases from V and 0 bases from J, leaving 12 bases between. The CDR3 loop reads CASSGASASTDTQYF. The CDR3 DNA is TGTGCCAGCAGTGGGGCCTCTGCGAGCACAGATACGCAGTATTTT.

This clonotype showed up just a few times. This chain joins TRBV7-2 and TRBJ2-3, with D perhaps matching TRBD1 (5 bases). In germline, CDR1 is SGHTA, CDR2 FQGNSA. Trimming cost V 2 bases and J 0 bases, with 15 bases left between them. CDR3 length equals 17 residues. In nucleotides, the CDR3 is TGTGCCAGCAGCTTATCCCCGACAGTGTCTAGCACAGATACGCAGTATTTT. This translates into CASSLSPTVSSTDTQYF.

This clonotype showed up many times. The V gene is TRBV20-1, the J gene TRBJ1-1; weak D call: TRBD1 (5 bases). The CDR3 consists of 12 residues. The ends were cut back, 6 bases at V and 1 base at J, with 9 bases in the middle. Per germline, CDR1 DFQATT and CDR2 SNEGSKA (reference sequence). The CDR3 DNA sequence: TGCAGTGCAACCACAGGGAACACTGAAGCTTTCTTT. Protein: CSATTGNTEAFF.

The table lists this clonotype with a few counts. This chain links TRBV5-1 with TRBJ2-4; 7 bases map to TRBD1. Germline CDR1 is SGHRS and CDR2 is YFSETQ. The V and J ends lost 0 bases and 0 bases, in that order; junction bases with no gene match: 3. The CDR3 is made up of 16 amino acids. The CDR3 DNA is TGCGCCAGCAGCTTGGCGGGACAGCTAGCCAAAAACATTCAGTACTTC. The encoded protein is CASSLAGQLAKNIQYF.

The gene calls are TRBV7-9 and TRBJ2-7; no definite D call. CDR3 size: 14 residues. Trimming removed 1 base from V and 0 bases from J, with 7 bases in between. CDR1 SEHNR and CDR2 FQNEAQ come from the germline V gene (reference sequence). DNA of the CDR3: TGTGCCAGCAGCTTAGGGTCGAGCTCCTACGAGCAGTACGTC. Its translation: CASSLGSSSYEQYV.

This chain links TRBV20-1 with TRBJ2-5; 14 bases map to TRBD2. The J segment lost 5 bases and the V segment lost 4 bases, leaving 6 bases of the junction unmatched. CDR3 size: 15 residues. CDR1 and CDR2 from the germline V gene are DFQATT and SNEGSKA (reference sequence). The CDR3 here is CSAMTSGGAHETQYF. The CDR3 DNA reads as TGCAGTGCTATGACTAGCGGGGGGGCGCATGAGACCCAGTACTTC.

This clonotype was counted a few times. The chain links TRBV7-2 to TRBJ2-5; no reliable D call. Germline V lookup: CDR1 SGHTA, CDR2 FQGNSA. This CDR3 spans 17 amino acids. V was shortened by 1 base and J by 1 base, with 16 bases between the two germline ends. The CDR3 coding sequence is TGTGCCAGCAGCTTAGGCGCGTTGGAAGTCAGCCAAGAGACCCAGTACTTC. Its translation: CASSLGALEVSQETQYF.

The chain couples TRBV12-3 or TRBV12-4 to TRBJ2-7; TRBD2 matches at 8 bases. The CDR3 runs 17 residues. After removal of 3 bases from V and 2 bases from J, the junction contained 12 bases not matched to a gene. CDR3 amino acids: CASSLGRGGPFTYEQYF. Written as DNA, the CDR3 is TGTGCCAGCAGTTTGGGACGGGGGGGCCCTTTTACCTACGAGCAGTACTTC.

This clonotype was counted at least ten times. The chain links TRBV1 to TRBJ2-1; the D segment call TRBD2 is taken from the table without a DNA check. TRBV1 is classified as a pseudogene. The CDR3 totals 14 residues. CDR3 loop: CTSSLGTPVEGQFF. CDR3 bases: TGCACCAGCAGCCTGGGGACTCCGGTCGAGGGGCAGTTCTTC.

CDR3 protein: CASRTGSSYNEQFF. CDR3 sequence (DNA): TGTGCCAGCAGGACAGGGAGCTCCTACAATGAGCAGTTCTTC. The chain links TRBV2 to TRBJ2-1; 7 bases agree with TRBD1. Germline V lookup: CDR1 SNHLY, CDR2 FYNNEI. The V gene end was trimmed by 6 bases and the J gene end by 0 bases; junction bases not matched to a gene: 2. The CDR3 spans 14 residues.

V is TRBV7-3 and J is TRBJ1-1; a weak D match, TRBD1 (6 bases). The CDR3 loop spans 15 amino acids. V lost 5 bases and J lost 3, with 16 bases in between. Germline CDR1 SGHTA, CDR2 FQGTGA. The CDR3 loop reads CASSEQGVRDTEAFF. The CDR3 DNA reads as TGTGCCAGCAGCGAACAGGGCGTAAGGGACACTGAAGCTTTCTTT.

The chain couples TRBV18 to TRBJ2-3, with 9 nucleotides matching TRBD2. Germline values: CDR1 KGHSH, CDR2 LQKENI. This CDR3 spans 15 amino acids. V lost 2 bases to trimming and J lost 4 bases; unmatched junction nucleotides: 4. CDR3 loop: CASSPGTSYPDTQYF. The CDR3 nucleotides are TGTGCCAGCTCACCAGGGACTAGCTATCCAGATACGCAGTATTTT.

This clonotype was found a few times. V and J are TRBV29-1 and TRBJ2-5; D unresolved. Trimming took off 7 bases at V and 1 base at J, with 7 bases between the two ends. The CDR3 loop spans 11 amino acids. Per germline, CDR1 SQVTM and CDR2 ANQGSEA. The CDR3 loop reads CSGRIQETQYF. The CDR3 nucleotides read TGCAGCGGGCGGATCCAAGAGACCCAGTACTTC.